This TCR beta chain derives from a study of early T cells in non-severe SARS-CoV-2 infection. The wider study: Sequencing of unsorted whole blood was done on bulk RNA, leaving chains unpaired. Study-wide points: VDJdb-based matching was biased toward anti-spike CD8 responses and missed private and CD4 specificities.

The TCR library protocol was used to attach unique molecular identifiers. These identifiers were attached to individual cDNA molecules. Via MiXCR, TCRdb re-called the 5' RACE reads, giving one row per CDR3 protein. The sample holds about 35,000 distinct CDR3 sequences, 5.9% seen once. Germline V gene lookup returns CDR1 SNHLY and CDR2 FYNNEI. The CDR3 covers 12 residues. Between the trimmed V and J ends, which lost 6 bases and 6 bases, there was a span of 9 bases. This clonotype was seen many times. What it binds is not known. The source material was whole blood. The TCR comes from an adult who was a healthcare worker with PCR-confirmed SARS-CoV-2 infection or an uninfected control (not recorded which). This chain links TRBV2 with TRBJ1-5; D gene uncertain. CDR3 protein: CASSPAGQPQHF. The CDR3 region has the DNA TGTGCCAGCAGCCCCGCCGGTCAGCCCCAGCATTTT.